This T cell receptor (beta chain) emerged from a study of T-cell reconstitution after alpha-beta-depleted transplantation in children. TCRbeta library construction was performed incorporating unique molecular identifiers. TCRdb re-derived calls from the PCR reads in MiXCR, one entry per CDR3 protein. The data hold 450,000 to 600,000 distinct CDR3 sequences, with 18% observed a single time. The CDR3 runs to 12 residues. In germline, CDR1 is MNHEY, CDR2 SVGAGI. Trimming shortened V by 4 bases and J by 4 bases, and 7 bases separated the two germline ends. This clonotype was detected ten times or more. The sequence derives from a human donor who donated a stem cell graft to a child with acute lymphoblastic leukemia. The genes are TRBV6-5 and TRBJ1-2; D is uncertain. The material sequenced was PBMCs from the stem cell graft donor, taken from the stem cell graft. The CDR3 region has the DNA TGTGCCAGCAGTTCCGGCGGCTATGGCTACACCTTC. Its translation: CASSSGGYGYTF.